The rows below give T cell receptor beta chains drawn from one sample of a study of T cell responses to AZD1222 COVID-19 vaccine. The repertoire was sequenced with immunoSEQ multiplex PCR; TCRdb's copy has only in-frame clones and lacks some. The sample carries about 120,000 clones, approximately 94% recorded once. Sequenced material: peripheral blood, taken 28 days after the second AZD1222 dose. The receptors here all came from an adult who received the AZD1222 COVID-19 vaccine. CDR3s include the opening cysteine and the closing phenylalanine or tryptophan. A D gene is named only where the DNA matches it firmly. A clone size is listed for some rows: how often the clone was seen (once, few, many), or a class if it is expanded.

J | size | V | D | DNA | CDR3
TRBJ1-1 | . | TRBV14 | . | TGTGCCAGCAGCCAATACCGGAACACTGAAGCTTTCTTT | CASSQYRNTEAFF
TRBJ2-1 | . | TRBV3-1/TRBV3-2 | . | TGTGCCAGCAGCGGACGAATCGAGCGGTATGAGCAGTTCTTC | CASSGRIERYEQFF
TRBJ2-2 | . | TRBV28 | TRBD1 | TGTGCCAGCAGTTTAAAGAGGGGGCACACCGGGGAGCTGTTTTTT | CASSLKRGHTGELFF
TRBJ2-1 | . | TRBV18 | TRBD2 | TGTGCCAGCTCACCGCTGTTGGTTTGGGACTTCCAAGGACTAGCGGAAAACAATGAGCAGTTCTTC | CASSPLLVWDFQGLAENNEQFF
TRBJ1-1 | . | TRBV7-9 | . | TGTGCCAGCAGCCCCACGGTTGTGTCTCAGACCAAGGACACTGAAGCTTTCTTT | CASSPTVVSQTKDTEAFF
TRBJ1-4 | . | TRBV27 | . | TGTGCCAGCAGTCCCCAGGCGGCAGGATTCGGTGAAAAACTGTTTTTT | CASSPQAAGFGEKLFF
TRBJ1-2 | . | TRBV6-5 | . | TGTGCCAGCAGTTACTCGATCGCGGGGAATGGCTACACCTTC | CASSYSIAGNGYTF
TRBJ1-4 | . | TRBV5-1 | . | TGCGCCAGCAGCACAACGGGACAATCCGAACTGTTTTTT | CASSTTGQSELFF
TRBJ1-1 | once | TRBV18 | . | TGTGCCAGCTCACCACCGGGACTTCCGAACACTGAAGCTTTCTTT | CASSPPGLPNTEAFF
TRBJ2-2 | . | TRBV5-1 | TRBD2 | TGCGCCAGCAGCGCCCCGACTAGCGGGGGGGCCATTGCCGGGGAGCTGTTTTTT | CASSAPTSGGAIAGELFF
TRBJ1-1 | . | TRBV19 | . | TGTGCCAGTAGTATGCGGCAGCTAAACACTGAAGCTTTCTTT | CASSMRQLNTEAFF
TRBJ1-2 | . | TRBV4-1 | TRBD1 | TGCGCCAGCAGCCAAGGTACCGGACAGGGAGCTAACTATGGCTACACCTTC | CASSQGTGQGANYGYTF
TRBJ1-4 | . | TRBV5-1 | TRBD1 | TGCGCCAGCAGCTTGGCGGGACAGGGTGTTATTTCTGAAAAACTGTTTTTT | CASSLAGQGVISEKLFF
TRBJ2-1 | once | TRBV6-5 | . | TGTGCCAGCACCCTTAACCCCACGGTTGGTGAGCAGTTCTTC | CASTLNPTVGEQFF
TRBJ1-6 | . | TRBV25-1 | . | TGTGCCAGCAGGGACAGTTATAATTCACCCCTCCACTTT | CASRDSYNSPLHF
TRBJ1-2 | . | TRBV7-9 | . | TGTGCCAGCAGCTTCGGGGTTGGCTACACCTTC | CASSFGVGYTF
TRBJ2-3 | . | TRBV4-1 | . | TGCGCCAGCAGCCCGGAGACCAACCTAAATACGCAGTATTTT | CASSPETNLNTQYF
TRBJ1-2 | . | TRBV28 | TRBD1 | TGTGCCAGCGGGACAGGGGAGCTTGGCTACACCTTC | CASGTGELGYTF
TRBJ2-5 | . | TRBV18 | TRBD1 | TGTGCCAGCTCACTAGGGACAGGGGGCAAGGAGACCCAGTACTTC | CASSLGTGGKETQYF
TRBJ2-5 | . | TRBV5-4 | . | TGTGCCAGCAGCTCACAGGGTTTGGAAGAGACCCAGTACTTC | CASSSQGLEETQYF
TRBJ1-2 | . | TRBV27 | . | TGTGCCTCCTCAGGAGGTGATGGCTACACCTTC | CASSGGDGYTF
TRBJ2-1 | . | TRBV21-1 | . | TGTGCCAGCAGAAAAGGCGACGTAGCGGGAGGGTTAAGCAATGAGCAGTTCTTC | CASRKGDVAGGLSNEQFF
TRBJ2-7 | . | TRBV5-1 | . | TGCGCCAGCAGCTTGGAGTCACCAGGGGTCTCCTACGAGCAGTACTTC | CASSLESPGVSYEQYF
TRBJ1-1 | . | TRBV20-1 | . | TGCAGTGCTAGTTTTCCAGGGCGGCACACTGAAGCTTTCTTT | CSASFPGRHTEAFF
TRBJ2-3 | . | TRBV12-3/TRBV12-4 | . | TGTGCCACCAGACCAGTCAAGACAGATACGCAGTATTTT | CATRPVKTDTQYF
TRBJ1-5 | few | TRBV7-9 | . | TGTGCCAGCAGCTCCGGACAGTCTTATCAGCCCCAGCATTTT | CASSSGQSYQPQHF
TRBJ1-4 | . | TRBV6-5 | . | TGTGCCAGCAGCGTGGGGTTTACGACTAATGAAAAACTGTTTTTT | CASSVGFTTNEKLFF
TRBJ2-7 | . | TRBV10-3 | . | TGTGCCATCAGGACACAGGACAGACCGACCTACGAGCAGTACTTC | CAIRTQDRPTYEQYF
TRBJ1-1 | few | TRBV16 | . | TGTGCCAGCAGCCGTACCTCGGGACCTCTAAACACTGAAGCTTTCTTT | CASSRTSGPLNTEAFF
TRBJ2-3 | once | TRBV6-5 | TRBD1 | TGTGCCAGCAGCCATTCCAGGGGGCTGGTAGATACGCAGTATTTT | CASSHSRGLVDTQYF
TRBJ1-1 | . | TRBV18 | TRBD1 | TGTGCCAGCTCACCGAGGACAGGCGTTGAAGCTTTCTTT | CASSPRTGVEAFF